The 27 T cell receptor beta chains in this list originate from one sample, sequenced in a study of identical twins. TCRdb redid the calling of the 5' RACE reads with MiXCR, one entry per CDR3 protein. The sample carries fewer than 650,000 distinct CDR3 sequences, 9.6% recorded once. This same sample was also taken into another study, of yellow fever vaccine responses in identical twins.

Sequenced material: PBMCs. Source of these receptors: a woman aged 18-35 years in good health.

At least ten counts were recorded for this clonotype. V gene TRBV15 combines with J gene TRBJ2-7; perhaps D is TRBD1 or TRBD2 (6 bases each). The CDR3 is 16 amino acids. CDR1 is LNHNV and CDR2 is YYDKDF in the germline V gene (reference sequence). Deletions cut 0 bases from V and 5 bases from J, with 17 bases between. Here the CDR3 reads CATSRDRGLGDHEQYF. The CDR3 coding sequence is TGTGCCACCAGCAGAGATCGGGGGCTAGGGGACCACGAGCAGTACTTC.

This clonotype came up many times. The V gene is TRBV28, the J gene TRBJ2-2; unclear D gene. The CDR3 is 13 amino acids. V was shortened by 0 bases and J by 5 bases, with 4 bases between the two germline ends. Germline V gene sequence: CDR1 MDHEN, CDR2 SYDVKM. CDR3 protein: CASSLWGTGELFF. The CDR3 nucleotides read TGTGCCAGCAGTTTATGGGGTACCGGGGAGCTGTTTTTT. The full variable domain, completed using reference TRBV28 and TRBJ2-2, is DVKVTQSSRYLVKRTGEKVFLECVQDMDHENMFWYRQDPGLGLRLIYFSYDVKMKEKGDIPEGYSVSREKKERFSLILESASTNQTSMYLCASSLWGTGELFFGEGSRLTVL.

The CDR3 coding sequence is TGTGCCAGCAGCTTAGATGAATTAGCTGAGCAGTTCTTC. It specifies CASSLDELAEQFF. This rearrangement joins TRBV11-3 to TRBJ2-1; no reliable D call. V was cut by 0 bases and J by 9 bases, with 9 bases left in between. Germline loops: CDR1 SGHNT, CDR2 YENEEA. This CDR3 is built from 13 residues.

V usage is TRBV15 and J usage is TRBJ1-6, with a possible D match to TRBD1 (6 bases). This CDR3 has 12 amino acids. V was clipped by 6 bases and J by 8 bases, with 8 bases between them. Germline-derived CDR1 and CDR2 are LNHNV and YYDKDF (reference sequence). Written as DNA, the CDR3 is TGTGCCACCAGAAACAGGGATTCACCCCTCCACTTT. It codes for CATRNRDSPLHF.

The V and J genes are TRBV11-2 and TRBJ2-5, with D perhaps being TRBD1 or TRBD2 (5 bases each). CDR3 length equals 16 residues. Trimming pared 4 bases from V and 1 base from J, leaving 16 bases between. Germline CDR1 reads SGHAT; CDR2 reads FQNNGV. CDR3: CASSWIANGGQETQYF. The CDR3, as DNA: TGTGCCAGCAGCTGGATAGCGAATGGGGGCCAAGAGACCCAGTACTTC. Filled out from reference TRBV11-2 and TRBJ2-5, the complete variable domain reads EAGVAQSPRYKIIEKRQSVAFWCNPISGHATLYWYQQILGQGPKLLIQFQNNGVVDDSQLPKDRFSAERLKGVDSTLKIQPAKLEDSAVYLCASSWIANGGQETQYFGPGTRLLVL.

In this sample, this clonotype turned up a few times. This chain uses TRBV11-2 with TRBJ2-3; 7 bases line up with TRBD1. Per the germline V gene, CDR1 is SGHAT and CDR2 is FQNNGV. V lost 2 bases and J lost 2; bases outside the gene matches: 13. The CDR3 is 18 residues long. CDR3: CASSLPPTGQRLTDTQYF. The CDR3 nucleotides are TGTGCCAGCAGCTTACCCCCGACGGGACAGCGACTCACAGATACGCAGTATTTT.

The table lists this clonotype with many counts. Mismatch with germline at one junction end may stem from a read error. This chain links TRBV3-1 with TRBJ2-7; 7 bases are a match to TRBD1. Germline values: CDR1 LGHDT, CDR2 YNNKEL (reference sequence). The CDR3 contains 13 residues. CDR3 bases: TGTGCCAGCAGCCAAGATTCTACAGGGGAATGGAACTTC. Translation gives CASSQDSTGEWNF.

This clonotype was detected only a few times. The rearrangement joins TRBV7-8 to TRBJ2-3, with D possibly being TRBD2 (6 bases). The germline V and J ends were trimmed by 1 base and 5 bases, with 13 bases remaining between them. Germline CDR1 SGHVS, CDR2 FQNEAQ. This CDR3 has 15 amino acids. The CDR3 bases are TGTGCCAGCAGCTTAGAACCGGGAGTAAGAGATACGCAGTATTTT. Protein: CASSLEPGVRDTQYF.

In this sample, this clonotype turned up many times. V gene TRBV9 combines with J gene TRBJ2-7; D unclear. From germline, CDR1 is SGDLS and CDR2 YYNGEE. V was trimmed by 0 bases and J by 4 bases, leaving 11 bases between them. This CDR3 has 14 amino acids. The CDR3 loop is CASSVVPSLYEQYF. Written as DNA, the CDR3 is TGTGCCAGCAGCGTAGTTCCGTCCCTGTACGAGCAGTACTTC.

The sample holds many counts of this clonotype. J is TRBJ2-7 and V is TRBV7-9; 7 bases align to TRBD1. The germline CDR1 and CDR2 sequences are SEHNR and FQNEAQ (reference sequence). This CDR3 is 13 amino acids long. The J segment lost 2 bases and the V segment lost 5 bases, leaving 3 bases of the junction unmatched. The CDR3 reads CASSDRATYEQYF. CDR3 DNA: TGTGCCAGCAGCGACAGGGCTACCTACGAGCAGTACTTC.

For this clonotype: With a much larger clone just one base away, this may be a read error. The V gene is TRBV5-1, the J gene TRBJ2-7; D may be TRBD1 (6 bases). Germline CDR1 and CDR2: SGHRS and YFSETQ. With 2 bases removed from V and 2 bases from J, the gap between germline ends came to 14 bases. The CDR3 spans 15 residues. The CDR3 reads CASSFRTASTYEQYF. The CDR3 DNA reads TGCGCCAGCAGCTTCAGGACAGCCAGTACCTACGAGCAGTACTTC.

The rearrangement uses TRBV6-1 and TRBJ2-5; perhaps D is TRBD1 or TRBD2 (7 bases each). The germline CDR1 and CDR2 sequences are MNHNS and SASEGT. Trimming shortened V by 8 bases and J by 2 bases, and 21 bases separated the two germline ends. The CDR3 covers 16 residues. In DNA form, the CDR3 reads TGTGCCAGCGGGAGGGGGCAGCTTGAGGGTCAAGAGACCCAGTACTTC. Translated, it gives CASGRGQLEGQETQYF.

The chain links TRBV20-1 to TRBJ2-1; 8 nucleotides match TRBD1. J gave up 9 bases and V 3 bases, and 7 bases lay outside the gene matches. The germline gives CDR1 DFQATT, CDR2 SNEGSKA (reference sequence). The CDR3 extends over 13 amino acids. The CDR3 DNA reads TGCAGTGCTAGGGATCCAGGGGGCACTGAGCAGTTCTTC. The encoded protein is CSARDPGGTEQFF.

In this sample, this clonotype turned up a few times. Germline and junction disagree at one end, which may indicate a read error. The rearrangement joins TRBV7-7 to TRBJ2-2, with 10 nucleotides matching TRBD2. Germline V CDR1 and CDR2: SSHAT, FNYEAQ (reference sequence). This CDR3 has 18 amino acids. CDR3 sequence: CASSLAVSAGGPTGELFF. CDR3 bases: TGTGCTAGCAGCTTAGCGGTTTCAGCGGGAGGGCCTACCGGGGAGCTGTTTTTT.

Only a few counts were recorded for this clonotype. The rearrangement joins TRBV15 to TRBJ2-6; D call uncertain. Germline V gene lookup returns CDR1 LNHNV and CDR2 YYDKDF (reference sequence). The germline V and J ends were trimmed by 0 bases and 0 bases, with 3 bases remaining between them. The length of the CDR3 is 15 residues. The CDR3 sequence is CATSRDDSGANVLTF. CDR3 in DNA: TGTGCCACCAGCAGAGACGACTCTGGGGCCAACGTCCTGACTTTC.

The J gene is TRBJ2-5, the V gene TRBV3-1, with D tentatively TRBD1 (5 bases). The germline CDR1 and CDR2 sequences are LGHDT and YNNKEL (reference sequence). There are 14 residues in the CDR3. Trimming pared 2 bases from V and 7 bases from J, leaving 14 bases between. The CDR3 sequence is CASSQFKTVWTQYF. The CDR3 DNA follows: TGTGCCAGCAGCCAATTCAAGACAGTATGGACCCAGTACTTC.

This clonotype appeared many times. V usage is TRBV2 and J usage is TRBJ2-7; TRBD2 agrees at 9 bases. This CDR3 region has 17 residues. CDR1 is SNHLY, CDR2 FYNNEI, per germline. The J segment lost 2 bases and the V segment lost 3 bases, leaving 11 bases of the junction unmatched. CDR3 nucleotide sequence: TGTGCCAGCAGTGAGGCCGCACTAGCGGGTGGAGCCTACGAGCAGTACTTC. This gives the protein CASSEAALAGGAYEQYF.

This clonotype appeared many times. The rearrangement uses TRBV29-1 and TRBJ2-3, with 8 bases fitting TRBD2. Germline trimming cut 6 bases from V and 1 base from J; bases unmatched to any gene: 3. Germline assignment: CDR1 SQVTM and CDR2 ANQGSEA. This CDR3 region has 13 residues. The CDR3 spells CSVAGVRTDTQYF. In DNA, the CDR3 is TGCAGCGTAGCGGGGGTTCGCACAGATACGCAGTATTTT.

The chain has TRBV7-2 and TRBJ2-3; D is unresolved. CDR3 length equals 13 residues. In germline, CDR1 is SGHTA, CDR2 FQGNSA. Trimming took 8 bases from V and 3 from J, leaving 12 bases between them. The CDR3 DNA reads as TGTGCCAGCGGACCCCGAAGGACAGATACGCAGTATTTT. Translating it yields CASGPRRTDTQYF.

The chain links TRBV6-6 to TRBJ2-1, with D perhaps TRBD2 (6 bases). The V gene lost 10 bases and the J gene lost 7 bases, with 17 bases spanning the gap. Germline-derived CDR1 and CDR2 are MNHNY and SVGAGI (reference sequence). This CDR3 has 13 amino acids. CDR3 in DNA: TGTGCCACCGCCCTGACTAGGAATAATGAGCAGTTCTTC. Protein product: CATALTRNNEQFF.

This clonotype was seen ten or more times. CDR3 amino acids: CSVEVTSGWTGGNEQFF. The CDR3 bases are TGCAGCGTTGAAGTAACTAGCGGGTGGACCGGGGGTAATGAGCAGTTCTTC. V is TRBV29-1 and J is TRBJ2-1; 9 nucleotides agree with TRBD2. Germline V gives CDR1 SQVTM, CDR2 ANQGSEA. The CDR3 is made up of 17 amino acids. The trim removed 1 base at V and 7 bases at J, leaving 14 bases unmatched.

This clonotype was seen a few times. The CDR3 is CSVEGAPGQGGNEQFF. CDR3 nucleotide sequence: TGCAGCGTTGAAGGGGCCCCGGGACAGGGAGGAAATGAGCAGTTCTTC. The chain is built from TRBV29-1 and TRBJ2-1; 9 bases agree with TRBD1. This CDR3 has 16 amino acids. Germline V gene sequence: CDR1 SQVTM, CDR2 ANQGSEA. V gave up 1 base and J gave up 7 bases; unmatched junction bases: 11.

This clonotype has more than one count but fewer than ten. CDR3 DNA sequence: TGTGCCACCAGCAGAGCCGGACTAGCTTGGGAAAAAGAGACCCAGTACTTC. Protein: CATSRAGLAWEKETQYF. The chain is built from TRBV15 and TRBJ2-5; 8 bases match TRBD2. The J segment lost 3 bases and the V segment lost 1 base, leaving 10 bases of the junction unmatched. The germline CDR1 and CDR2 sequences are LNHNV and YYDKDF (reference sequence). This CDR3 comprises 17 residues.

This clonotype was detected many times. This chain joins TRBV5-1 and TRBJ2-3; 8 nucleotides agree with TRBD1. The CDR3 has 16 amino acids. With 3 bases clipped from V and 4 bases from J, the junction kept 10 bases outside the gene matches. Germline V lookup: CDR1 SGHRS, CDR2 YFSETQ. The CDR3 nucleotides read TGCGCCAGCAGCTCTAACAGGGGGTTTTACGCAGATACGCAGTATTTT. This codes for CASSSNRGFYADTQYF.

CDR3 protein: CASSPEIAGGQETQYF. CDR3 coding DNA: TGTGCCAGCTCACCGGAAATAGCGGGAGGCCAAGAGACCCAGTACTTC. The chain couples TRBV18 to TRBJ2-5, with 10 bases identical to TRBD2. The CDR3 has 16 amino acids. Germline CDR1 reads KGHSH; CDR2 reads LQKENI. V dropped 3 bases and J dropped 1; count of bases not matched to a gene: 5.

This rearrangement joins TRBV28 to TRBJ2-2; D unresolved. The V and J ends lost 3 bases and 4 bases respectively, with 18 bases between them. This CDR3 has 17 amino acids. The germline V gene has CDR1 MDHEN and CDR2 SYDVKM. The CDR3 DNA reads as TGTGCCAGCAGTTTTTCGGTTTCGTCCCCGAGCACCGGGGAGCTGTTTTTT. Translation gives CASSFSVSSPSTGELFF. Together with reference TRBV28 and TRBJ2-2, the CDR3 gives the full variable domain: DVKVTQSSRYLVKRTGEKVFLECVQDMDHENMFWYRQDPGLGLRLIYFSYDVKMKEKGDIPEGYSVSREKKERFSLILESASTNQTSMYLCASSFSVSSPSTGELFFGEGSRLTVL.

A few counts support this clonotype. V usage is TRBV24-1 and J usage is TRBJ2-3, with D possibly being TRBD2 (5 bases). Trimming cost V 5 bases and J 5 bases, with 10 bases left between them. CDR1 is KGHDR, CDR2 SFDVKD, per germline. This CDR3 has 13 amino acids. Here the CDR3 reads CATSVNAGDTQYF. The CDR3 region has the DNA TGTGCCACCAGTGTAAATGCGGGAGATACGCAGTATTTT.